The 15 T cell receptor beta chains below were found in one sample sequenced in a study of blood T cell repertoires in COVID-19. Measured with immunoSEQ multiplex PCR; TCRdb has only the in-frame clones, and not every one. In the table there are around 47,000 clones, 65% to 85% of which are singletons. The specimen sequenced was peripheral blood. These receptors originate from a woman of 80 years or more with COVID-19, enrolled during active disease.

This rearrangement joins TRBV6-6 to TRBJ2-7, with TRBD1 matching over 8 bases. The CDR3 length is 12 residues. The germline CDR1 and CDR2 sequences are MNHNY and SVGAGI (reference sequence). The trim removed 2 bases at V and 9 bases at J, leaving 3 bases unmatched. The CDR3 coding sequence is TGTGCCAGCAGTTACGGTGGGACAGGGCAGTACTTC. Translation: CASSYGGTGQYF.

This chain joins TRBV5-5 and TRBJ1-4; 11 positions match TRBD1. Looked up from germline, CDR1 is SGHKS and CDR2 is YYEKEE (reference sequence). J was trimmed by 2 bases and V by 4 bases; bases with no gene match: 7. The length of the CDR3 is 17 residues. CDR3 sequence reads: CASSPGDRGMTNEKLFF. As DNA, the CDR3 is TGTGCCAGCAGCCCGGGGGACAGGGGGATGACTAATGAAAAACTGTTTTTT. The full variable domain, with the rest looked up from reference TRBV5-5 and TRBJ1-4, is DAGVTQSPTHLIKTRGQQVTLRCSPISGHKSVSWYQQVLGQGPQFIFQYYEKEERGRGNFPDRFSARQFPNYSSELNVNALLLGDSALYLCASSPGDRGMTNEKLFFGSGTQLSVL.

CDR3 nucleotide sequence: TGTGCCAGCGAGGGCGATCCCCTGAGGCCCCAGCATTTT. It specifies CASEGDPLRPQHF. The chain recombines TRBV28 with TRBJ1-5, with D unclear. The CDR3 runs to 13 residues. Germline V gene lookup returns CDR1 MDHEN and CDR2 SYDVKM. The V gene lost 8 bases and the J gene lost 9 bases, with 17 bases spanning the gap.

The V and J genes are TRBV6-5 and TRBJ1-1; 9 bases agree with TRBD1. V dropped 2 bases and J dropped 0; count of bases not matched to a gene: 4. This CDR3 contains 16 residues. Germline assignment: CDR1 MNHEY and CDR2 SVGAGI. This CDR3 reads CASSYGGTGMNTEAFF. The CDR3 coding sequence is TGTGCCAGCAGTTACGGTGGGACAGGGATGAACACTGAAGCTTTCTTT.

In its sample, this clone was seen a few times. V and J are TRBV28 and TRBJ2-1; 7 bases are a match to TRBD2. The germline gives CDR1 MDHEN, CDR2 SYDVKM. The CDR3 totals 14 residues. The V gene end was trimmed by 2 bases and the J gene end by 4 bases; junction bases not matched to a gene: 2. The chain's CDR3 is CASSLAGEYNEQFF. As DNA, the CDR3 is TGTGCCAGCAGTTTAGCGGGAGAGTACAATGAGCAGTTCTTC.

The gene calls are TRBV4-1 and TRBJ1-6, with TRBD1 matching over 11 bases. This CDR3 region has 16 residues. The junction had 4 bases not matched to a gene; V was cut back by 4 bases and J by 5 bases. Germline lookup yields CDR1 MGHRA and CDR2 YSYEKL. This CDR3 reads CASSRGQGGDNSPLHF. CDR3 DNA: TGCGCCAGCAGCCGGGGACAGGGGGGTGATAATTCACCCCTCCACTTT.

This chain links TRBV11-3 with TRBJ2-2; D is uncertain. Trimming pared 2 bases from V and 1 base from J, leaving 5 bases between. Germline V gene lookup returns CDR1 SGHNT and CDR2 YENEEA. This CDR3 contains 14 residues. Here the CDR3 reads CASSLTENTGELFF. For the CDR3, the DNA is TGTGCCAGCAGCTTAACAGAGAACACCGGGGAGCTGTTTTTT. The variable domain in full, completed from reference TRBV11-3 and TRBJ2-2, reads EAGVVQSPRYKIIEKKQPVAFWCNPISGHNTLYWYLQNLGQGPELLIRYENEEAVDDSQLPKDRFSAERLKGVDSTLKIQPAELGDSAVYLCASSLTENTGELFFGEGSRLTVL.

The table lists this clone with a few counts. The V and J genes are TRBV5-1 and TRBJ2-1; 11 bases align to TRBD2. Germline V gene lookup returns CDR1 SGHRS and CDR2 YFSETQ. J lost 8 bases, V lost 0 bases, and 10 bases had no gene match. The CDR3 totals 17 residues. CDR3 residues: CASSLDTSGSGGHEQFF. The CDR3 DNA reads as TGCGCCAGCAGCTTGGATACTAGCGGGAGTGGGGGCCATGAGCAGTTCTTC. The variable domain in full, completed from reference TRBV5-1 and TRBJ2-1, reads KAGVTQTPRYLIKTRGQQVTLSCSPISGHRSVSWYQQTPGQGLQFLFEYFSETQRNKGNFPGRFSGRQFSNSRSEMNVSTLELGDSALYLCASSLDTSGSGGHEQFFGPGTRLTVL.

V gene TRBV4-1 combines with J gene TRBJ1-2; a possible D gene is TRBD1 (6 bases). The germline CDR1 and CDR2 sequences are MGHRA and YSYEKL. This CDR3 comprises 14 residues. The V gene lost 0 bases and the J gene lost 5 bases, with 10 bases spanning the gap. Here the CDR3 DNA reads TGCGCCAGCAGCCAAGATGGACAGCGGTATGGCTACACCTTC. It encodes CASSQDGQRYGYTF.

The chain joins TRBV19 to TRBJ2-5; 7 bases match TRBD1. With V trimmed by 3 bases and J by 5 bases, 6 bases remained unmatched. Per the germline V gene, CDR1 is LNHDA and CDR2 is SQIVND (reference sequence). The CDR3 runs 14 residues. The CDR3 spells CASSIRGQIETQYF. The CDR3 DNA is TGTGCCAGTAGTATCAGGGGACAGATTGAGACCCAGTACTTC. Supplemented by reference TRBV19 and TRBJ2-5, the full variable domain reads DGGITQSPKYLFRKEGQNVTLSCEQNLNHDAMYWYRQDPGQGLRLIYYSQIVNDFQKGDIAEGYSVSREKKESFPLTVTSAQKNPTAFYLCASSIRGQIETQYFGPGTRLLVL.

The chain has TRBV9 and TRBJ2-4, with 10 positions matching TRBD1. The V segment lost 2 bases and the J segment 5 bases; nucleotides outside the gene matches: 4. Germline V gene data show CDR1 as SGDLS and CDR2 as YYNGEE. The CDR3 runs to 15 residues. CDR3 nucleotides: TGTGCCAGCAGCGTCCGGGACAGGGGCGAAAACATTCAGTACTTC. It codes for CASSVRDRGENIQYF.

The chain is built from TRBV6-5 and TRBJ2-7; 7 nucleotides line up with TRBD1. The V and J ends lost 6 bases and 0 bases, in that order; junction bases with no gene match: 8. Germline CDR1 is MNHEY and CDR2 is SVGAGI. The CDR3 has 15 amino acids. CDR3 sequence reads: CASSLQGLRSYEQYF. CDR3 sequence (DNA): TGTGCCAGCAGCCTACAGGGGCTTCGCTCCTACGAGCAGTACTTC.

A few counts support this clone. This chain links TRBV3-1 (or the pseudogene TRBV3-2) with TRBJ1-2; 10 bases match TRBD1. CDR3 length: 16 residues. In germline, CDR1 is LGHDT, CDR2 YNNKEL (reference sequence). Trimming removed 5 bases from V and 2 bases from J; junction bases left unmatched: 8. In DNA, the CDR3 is TGTGCCAGCAGCACATGGACGACAGGGGGCAACTATGGCTACACCTTC. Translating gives CASSTWTTGGNYGYTF.

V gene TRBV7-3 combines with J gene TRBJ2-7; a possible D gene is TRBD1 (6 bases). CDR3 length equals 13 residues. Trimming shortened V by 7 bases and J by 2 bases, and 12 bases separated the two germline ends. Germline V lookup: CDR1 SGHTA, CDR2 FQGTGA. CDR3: CASTGRQAYEQYF. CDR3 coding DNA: TGTGCCAGCACTGGTCGACAGGCCTACGAGCAGTACTTC.

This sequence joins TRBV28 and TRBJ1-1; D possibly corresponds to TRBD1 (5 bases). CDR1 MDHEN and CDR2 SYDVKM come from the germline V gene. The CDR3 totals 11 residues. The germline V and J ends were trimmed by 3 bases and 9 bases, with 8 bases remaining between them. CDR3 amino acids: CASSLGQKAFF. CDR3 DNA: TGTGCCAGCAGTTTGGGGCAGAAAGCTTTCTTT.